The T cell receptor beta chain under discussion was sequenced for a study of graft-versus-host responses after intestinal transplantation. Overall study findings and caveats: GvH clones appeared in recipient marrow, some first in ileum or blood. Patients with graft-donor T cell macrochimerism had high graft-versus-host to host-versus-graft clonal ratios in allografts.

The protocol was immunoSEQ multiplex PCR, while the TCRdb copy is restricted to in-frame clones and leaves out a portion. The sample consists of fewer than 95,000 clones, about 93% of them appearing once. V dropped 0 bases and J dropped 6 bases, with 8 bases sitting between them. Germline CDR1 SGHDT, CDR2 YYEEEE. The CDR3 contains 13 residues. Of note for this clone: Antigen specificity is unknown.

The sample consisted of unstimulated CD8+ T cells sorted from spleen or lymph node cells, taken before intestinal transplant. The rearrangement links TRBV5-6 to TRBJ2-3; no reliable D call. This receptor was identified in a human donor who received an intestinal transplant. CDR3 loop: CASSLGGSDTQYF. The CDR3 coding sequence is TGTGCCAGCAGCTTGGGAGGATCCGATACGCAGTATTTT. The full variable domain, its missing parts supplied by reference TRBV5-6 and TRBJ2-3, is DAGVTQSPTHLIKTRGQQVTLRCSPKSGHDTVSWYQQALGQGPQFIFQYYEEEERQRGNFPDRFSGHQFPNYSSELNVNALLLGDSALYLCASSLGGSDTQYFGPGTRLTVL.